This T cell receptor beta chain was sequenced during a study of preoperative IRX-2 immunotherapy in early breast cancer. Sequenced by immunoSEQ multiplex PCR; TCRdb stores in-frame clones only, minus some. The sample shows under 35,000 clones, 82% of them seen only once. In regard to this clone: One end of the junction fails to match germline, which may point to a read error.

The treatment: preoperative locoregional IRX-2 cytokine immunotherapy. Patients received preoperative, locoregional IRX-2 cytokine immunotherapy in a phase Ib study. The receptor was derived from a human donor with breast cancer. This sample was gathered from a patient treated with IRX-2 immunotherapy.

CDR3 sequence: CASSLGQQLYGYTF. CDR3 bases: TGTGCCAGCAGCTTGGGGCAGCAACTCTATGGCTACACTTTC. This chain links TRBV11-3 with TRBJ1-2; TRBD1 is a possible D gene (5 bases). Germline CDR1 SGHNT, CDR2 YENEEA. There are 14 residues in the CDR3.